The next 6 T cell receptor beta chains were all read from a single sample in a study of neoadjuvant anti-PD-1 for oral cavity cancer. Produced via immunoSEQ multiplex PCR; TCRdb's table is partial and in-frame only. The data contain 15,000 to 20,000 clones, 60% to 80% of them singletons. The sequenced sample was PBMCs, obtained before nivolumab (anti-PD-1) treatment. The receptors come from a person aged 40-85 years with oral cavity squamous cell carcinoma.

This CDR3 is CASSSTRGGSQYF. The CDR3 bases are TGTGCCAGCAGCTCGACCCGCGGCGGGTCCCAGTACTTC. The V and J genes are TRBV13 and TRBJ2-5; D is possibly TRBD2 (5 bases). The germline V gene encodes CDR1 PRHDT and CDR2 FYEKMQ (reference sequence). Trimming pared 4 bases from V and 9 bases from J, leaving 15 bases between. The CDR3 length is 13 residues.

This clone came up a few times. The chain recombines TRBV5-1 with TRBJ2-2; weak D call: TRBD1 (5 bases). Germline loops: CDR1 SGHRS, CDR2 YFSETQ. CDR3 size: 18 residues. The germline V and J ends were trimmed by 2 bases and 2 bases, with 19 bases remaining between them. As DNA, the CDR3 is TGCGCCAGCAGCTTCGGCGGCAGGGTTAGCTCAAACACCGGGGAGCTGTTTTTT. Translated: CASSFGGRVSSNTGELFF.

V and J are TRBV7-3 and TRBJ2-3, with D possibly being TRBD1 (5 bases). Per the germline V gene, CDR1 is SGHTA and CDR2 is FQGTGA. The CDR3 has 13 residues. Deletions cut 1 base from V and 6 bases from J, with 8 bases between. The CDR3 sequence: CASSLIPGDTQYF. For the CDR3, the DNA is TGTGCCAGCAGCTTAATTCCAGGGGATACGCAGTATTTT.

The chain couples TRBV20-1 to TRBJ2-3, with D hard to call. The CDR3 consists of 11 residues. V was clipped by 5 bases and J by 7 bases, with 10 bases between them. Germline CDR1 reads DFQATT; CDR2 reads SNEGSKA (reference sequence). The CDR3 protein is CSAPLAHTQYF. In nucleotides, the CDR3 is TGCAGTGCTCCTCTTGCGCATACGCAGTATTTT.

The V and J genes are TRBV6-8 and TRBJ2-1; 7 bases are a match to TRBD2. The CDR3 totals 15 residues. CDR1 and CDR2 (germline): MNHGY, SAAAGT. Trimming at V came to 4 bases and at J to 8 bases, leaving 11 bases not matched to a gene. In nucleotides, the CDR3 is TGTGCCAGCAGTTGCGCCGGGAGGAAGCCACATGAGCAGTTCTTC. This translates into CASSCAGRKPHEQFF.

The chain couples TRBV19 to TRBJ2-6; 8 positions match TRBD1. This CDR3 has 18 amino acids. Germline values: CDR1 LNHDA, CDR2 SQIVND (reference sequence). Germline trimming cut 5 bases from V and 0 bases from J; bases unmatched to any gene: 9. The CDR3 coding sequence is TGTGCCAGTAGTGGTAGGGGACAGGAATACTCTGGGGCCAACGTCCTGACTTTC. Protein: CASSGRGQEYSGANVLTF. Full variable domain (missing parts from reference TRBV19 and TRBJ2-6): DGGITQSPKYLFRKEGQNVTLSCEQNLNHDAMYWYRQDPGQGLRLIYYSQIVNDFQKGDIAEGYSVSREKKESFPLTVTSAQKNPTAFYLCASSGRGQEYSGANVLTFGAGSRLTVL.